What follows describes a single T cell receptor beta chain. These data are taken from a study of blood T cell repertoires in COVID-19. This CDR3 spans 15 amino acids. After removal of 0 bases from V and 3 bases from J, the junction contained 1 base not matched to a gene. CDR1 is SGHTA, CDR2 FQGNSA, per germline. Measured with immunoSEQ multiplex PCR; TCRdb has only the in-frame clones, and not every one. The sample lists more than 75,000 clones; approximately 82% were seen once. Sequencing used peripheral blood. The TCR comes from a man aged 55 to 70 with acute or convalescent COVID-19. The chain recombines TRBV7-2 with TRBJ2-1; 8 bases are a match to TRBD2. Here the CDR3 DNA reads TGTGCCAGCAGCTTAGCCGGGACTAGCTACAATGAGCAGTTCTTC. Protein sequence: CASSLAGTSYNEQFF.